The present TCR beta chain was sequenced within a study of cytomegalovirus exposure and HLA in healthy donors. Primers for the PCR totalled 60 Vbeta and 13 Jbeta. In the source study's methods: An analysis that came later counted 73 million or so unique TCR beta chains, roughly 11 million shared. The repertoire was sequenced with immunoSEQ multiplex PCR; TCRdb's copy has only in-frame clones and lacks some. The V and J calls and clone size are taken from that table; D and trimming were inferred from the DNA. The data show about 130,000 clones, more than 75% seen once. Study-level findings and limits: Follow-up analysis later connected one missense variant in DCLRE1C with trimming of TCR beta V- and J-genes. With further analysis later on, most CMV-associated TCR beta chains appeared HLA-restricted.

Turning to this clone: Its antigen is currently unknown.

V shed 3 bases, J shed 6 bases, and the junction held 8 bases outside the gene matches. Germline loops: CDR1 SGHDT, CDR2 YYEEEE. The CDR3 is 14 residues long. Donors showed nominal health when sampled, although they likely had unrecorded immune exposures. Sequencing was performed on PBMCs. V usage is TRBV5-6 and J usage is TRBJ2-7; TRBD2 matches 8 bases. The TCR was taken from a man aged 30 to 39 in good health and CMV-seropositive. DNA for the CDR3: TGTGCCAGCAGCTCTTTGGGACTAGTTGGCGAGCAGTACTTC. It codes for CASSSLGLVGEQYF.